The rows below give T cell receptor beta chains drawn from one sample of a study of blood T cell repertoires in COVID-19. Here immunoSEQ multiplex PCR was the method, and the copy in TCRdb shows in-frame clones only, minus some. Seen here are approximately 13,000 clones, roughly nine tenths observed once, and the top ten hold roughly 15%. Sequenced sample: peripheral blood. All receptors come from a man aged 50-60 years with active COVID-19. Both conserved end residues are part of each CDR3. The order of the fields is D gene, J gene, V gene, CDR3 protein, CDR3 DNA. The D gene is left open where the match is weak.

d_gene: TRBD1
j_gene: TRBJ2-1
v_gene: TRBV7-3
CDR3aa: CASSLNPTGASYNEQFF
CDR3nt: TGTGCCAGCAGCTTAAACCCCACAGGGGCTTCCTACAATGAGCAGTTCTTC

d_gene: TRBD2
j_gene: TRBJ2-1
v_gene: TRBV10-3
CDR3aa: CAISETSSSGSWDNEQFF
CDR3nt: TGTGCCATCAGTGAAACTTCCTCTAGCGGGAGTTGGGACAATGAGCAGTTCTTC

d_gene: -
j_gene: TRBJ2-3
v_gene: TRBV10-3
CDR3aa: CAIGRQKQSTDTQYF
CDR3nt: TGTGCCATCGGCAGACAGAAACAAAGCACAGATACGCAGTATTTT

d_gene: -
j_gene: TRBJ1-5
v_gene: TRBV11-2
CDR3aa: CASSLGPQNNQPQHF
CDR3nt: TGTGCCAGCAGCTTAGGTCCTCAGAACAATCAGCCCCAGCATTTT

d_gene: TRBD1
j_gene: TRBJ1-1
v_gene: TRBV27
CDR3aa: CASSSSRTGMNTEAFF
CDR3nt: TGTGCCAGCAGTTCTTCACGGACAGGCATGAACACTGAAGCTTTCTTT

d_gene: TRBD1
j_gene: TRBJ2-2
v_gene: TRBV7-2
CDR3aa: CASKLGDSITGELFF
CDR3nt: TGTGCCAGCAAATTGGGGGACAGTATAACCGGGGAGCTGTTTTTT

d_gene: TRBD1
j_gene: TRBJ2-1
v_gene: TRBV5-4
CDR3aa: CASSARDRYNEQFF
CDR3nt: TGTGCCAGCAGCGCGCGGGACAGGTACAATGAGCAGTTCTTC

d_gene: TRBD2
j_gene: TRBJ2-5
v_gene: TRBV9
CDR3aa: CASSVGPGRGETQYF
CDR3nt: TGTGCCAGCAGCGTAGGGCCCGGGAGGGGTGAGACCCAGTACTTC

d_gene: -
j_gene: TRBJ1-2
v_gene: TRBV7-3
CDR3aa: CASAPARDYGYTF
CDR3nt: TGTGCCAGCGCCCCGGCTCGGGACTATGGCTACACCTTC

d_gene: -
j_gene: TRBJ1-2
v_gene: TRBV12-3/TRBV12-4
CDR3aa: CASNTGMGYGYTF
CDR3nt: TGTGCCAGCAACACAGGGATGGGCTATGGCTACACCTTC

d_gene: -
j_gene: TRBJ1-3
v_gene: TRBV19
CDR3aa: CASSIAVENTIYF
CDR3nt: TGTGCCAGTAGTATAGCGGTTGAAAACACCATATATTTT

d_gene: -
j_gene: TRBJ2-1
v_gene: TRBV7-3
CDR3aa: CASSLTGAGVNEQFF
CDR3nt: TGTGCCAGCAGCTTAACGGGGGCGGGAGTCAATGAGCAGTTCTTC

d_gene: -
j_gene: TRBJ2-2
v_gene: TRBV4-1
CDR3aa: CASSQDTGTGELFF
CDR3nt: TGCGCCAGCAGCCAAGATACTGGCACCGGGGAGCTGTTTTTT

d_gene: TRBD1
j_gene: TRBJ1-2
v_gene: TRBV28
CDR3aa: CASSIGQGAGGYTF
CDR3nt: TGTGCCAGCAGTATCGGACAGGGGGCGGGAGGCTACACCTTC

d_gene: -
j_gene: TRBJ2-5
v_gene: TRBV19
CDR3aa: CASSPGTRETQYF
CDR3nt: TGTGCCAGTAGTCCCGGGACACGGGAGACCCAGTACTTC

d_gene: TRBD1
j_gene: TRBJ1-1
v_gene: TRBV10-3
CDR3aa: CAISDVKDRGGWKAFF
CDR3nt: TGTGCCATCAGTGATGTCAAGGACAGGGGAGGTTGGAAAGCTTTCTTT

d_gene: -
j_gene: TRBJ1-4
v_gene: TRBV5-5
CDR3aa: CASIEQGATNEKLFF
CDR3nt: TGTGCCAGCATAGAACAAGGGGCAACTAATGAAAAACTGTTTTTT

d_gene: -
j_gene: TRBJ1-1
v_gene: TRBV7-2
CDR3aa: CASSLRQETEAFF
CDR3nt: TGTGCCAGCAGCTTAAGACAGGAAACTGAAGCTTTCTTT

d_gene: TRBD1
j_gene: TRBJ1-3
v_gene: TRBV28
CDR3aa: CASAPGQGAYTIYF
CDR3nt: TGTGCCAGCGCTCCGGGACAGGGGGCTTACACCATATATTTT